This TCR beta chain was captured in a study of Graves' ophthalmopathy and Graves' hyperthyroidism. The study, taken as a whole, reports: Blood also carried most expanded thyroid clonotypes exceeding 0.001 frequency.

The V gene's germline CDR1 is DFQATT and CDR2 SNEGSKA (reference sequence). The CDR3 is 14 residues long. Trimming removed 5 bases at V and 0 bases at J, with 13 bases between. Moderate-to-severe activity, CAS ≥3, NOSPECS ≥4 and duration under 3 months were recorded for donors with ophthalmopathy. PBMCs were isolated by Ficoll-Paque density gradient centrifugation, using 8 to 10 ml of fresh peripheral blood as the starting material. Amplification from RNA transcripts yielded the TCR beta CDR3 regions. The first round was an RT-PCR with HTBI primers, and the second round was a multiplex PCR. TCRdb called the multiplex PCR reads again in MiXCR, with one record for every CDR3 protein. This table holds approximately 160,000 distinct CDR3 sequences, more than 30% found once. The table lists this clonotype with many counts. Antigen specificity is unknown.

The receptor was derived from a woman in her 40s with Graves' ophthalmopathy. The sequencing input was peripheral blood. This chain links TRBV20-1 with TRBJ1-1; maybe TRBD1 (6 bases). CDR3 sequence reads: CSAGTGLMNTEAFF. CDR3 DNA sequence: TGCAGTGCTGGAACAGGGCTAATGAACACTGAAGCTTTCTTT.